This is a list of T cell receptor beta chains from one sample in a study of T-cell memory formation after mild COVID-19. TCRdb called the 5' RACE reads again in MiXCR, with one record for every CDR3 protein. The table has 180,000 or so distinct CDR3 sequences, 9.5% to 13% seen once; the top ten hold roughly 3.8%. The sequencing sample was made of PBMCs or a T cell subset sorted from them (not recorded which). These receptors were collected from a man younger than 35 who had mild COVID-19 (a few samples of this study predate the infection). Cell type and time point are not known. The conserved cysteine and the conserved F or W are not part of the CDR3 here.

CDR3 protein	V gene	J gene
ASSLDVDTQY	TRBV5-1	TRBJ2-3
ASSSPDRYQETQY	TRBV11-2	TRBJ2-5
ASKGRQGSAEAF	TRBV6-5	TRBJ1-1
ASSLYGVTDTQY	TRBV7-2	TRBJ2-3
ASSSVGGNTGELF	TRBV5-1	TRBJ2-2
ASSPGQGGGEAF	TRBV5-1	TRBJ1-1
ASSYSAAHSYEQY	TRBV6-5	TRBJ2-7
SVVQGASYGYT	TRBV29-1	TRBJ1-2
ASTPSDSNQPQH	TRBV6-6	TRBJ1-5
ATSDFKAGREDEQF	TRBV24-1	TRBJ2-1
ASSEDRLTQY	TRBV5-5	TRBJ2-3
ASSLGAVGPETQY	TRBV5-1	TRBJ2-5
ASSLATMGEKLF	TRBV5-1	TRBJ1-4
ASKQTGTLYGYT	TRBV9	TRBJ1-2
ASKGQGSNQPQH	TRBV6-5	TRBJ1-5
ASTTVLSTGELF	TRBV12-3/TRBV12-4	TRBJ2-2
ASSVEGAGGYT	TRBV9	TRBJ1-2
ASSYSFRKNRDYGYT	TRBV6-2/TRBV6-3	TRBJ1-2
ASSVDYNEQF	TRBV9	TRBJ2-1
ASRDRGNEQY	TRBV6-2/TRBV6-3	TRBJ2-7
ASRTIQGSGYT	TRBV19	TRBJ1-2
ASSQRRTGWSYEQY	TRBV4-1	TRBJ2-7
SVVPAATNEKLF	TRBV29-1	TRBJ1-4
ASSQVRGRIYGYT	TRBV3-1	TRBJ1-2
ASSPQGIQY	TRBV7-9	TRBJ2-4
ASSYRDRASYNSPLH	TRBV6-2/TRBV6-3	TRBJ1-6
ASTFGGPQETQY	TRBV12-3/TRBV12-4	TRBJ2-5
ASSPRGFGNSPLH	TRBV7-9	TRBJ1-6
ASSLGPPIAKNIQY	TRBV7-6	TRBJ2-4
SANGQGPNSPLH	TRBV20-1	TRBJ1-6
ASSEASGGRADTQY	TRBV2	TRBJ2-3
ASGSTGGAF	TRBV12-3/TRBV12-4	TRBJ1-1
ASSPSQGIQETQY	TRBV18	TRBJ2-5
ASSVGDTQY	TRBV9	TRBJ2-3
ASSRTGNSLNTEAF	TRBV6-2/TRBV6-3	TRBJ1-1
ASKETGSNGELF	TRBV5-1	TRBJ2-2
ASSLSRWGLAF	TRBV12-3/TRBV12-4	TRBJ1-1
ASSSPGLSNQPQH	TRBV7-2	TRBJ1-5
ASSSARGAGNYGYT	TRBV28	TRBJ1-2
ASSYLGRFSGANVLT	TRBV6-5	TRBJ2-6
ASSLPGTGGSPLH	TRBV28	TRBJ1-6
ASSLGPTYNEQF	TRBV7-2	TRBJ2-1
ASSAHRGDLQY	TRBV4-3	TRBJ2-7
ASSKVDGNTEAF	TRBV5-1	TRBJ1-1
ASRPSGKWNTEAF	TRBV12-3/TRBV12-4	TRBJ1-1
ASSPQGGPQH	TRBV12-3/TRBV12-4	TRBJ1-5
ASSQRRGPPDTQY	TRBV3-1	TRBJ2-3
ASSQAGTYPYEQY	TRBV3-1	TRBJ2-7
ASSQGGRQGQETQY	TRBV4-3	TRBJ2-5
ASSQERGDRGAVEKLF	TRBV4-1	TRBJ1-4